The next 5 T cell receptor beta chains were all read from a single sample in a study of T cell responses to AZD1222 COVID-19 vaccine. The protocol was immunoSEQ multiplex PCR, while the TCRdb copy is restricted to in-frame clones and leaves out a portion. The repertoire has approximately 130,000 clones, 93% of them found once; the top ten carry about 1%. The source material was peripheral blood, sampled on day 0 of AZD1222 vaccination. These receptor sequences come from an adult in good health.

The rearrangement uses TRBV18 and TRBJ1-5, with D perhaps TRBD1 (5 bases). Germline V gene data show CDR1 as KGHSH and CDR2 as LQKENI. V dropped 2 bases and J dropped 9 bases, with 20 bases sitting between them. This CDR3 is 16 amino acids long. This CDR3 reads CASSPGGDSLEAPQHF. The CDR3 DNA follows: TGTGCCAGCTCACCAGGGGGGGATTCCCTTGAGGCGCCCCAGCATTTT.

This chain links TRBV5-6 with TRBJ2-7; D gene uncertain. Trimming removed 5 bases at V and 0 bases at J, with 3 bases between. The CDR3 is 11 amino acids. Germline-derived CDR1 and CDR2 are SGHDT and YYEEEE. The CDR3 DNA reads TGTGCCAGCAGGTCCTCCTACGAGCAGTACTTC. The encoded protein is CASRSSYEQYF.

The table lists this clone with a few counts. V gene TRBV6-5 combines with J gene TRBJ2-3; D might be TRBD2 (5 bases). Germline-derived CDR1 and CDR2 are MNHEY and SVGAGI. The CDR3 is 11 residues long. Trimming left V 6 bases short and J 7 bases short, with 8 bases between. CDR3 DNA sequence: TGTGCCAGCAGCCGAGGGCATACGCAGTATTTT. It encodes CASSRGHTQYF.

This rearrangement joins TRBV9 to TRBJ2-7, with 9 nucleotides matching TRBD2. This CDR3 has 17 residues. V lost 6 bases, J lost 1 base, and 14 bases stayed unmatched. The germline CDR1 and CDR2 sequences are SGDLS and YYNGEE. CDR3 protein: CASNREQRGARSYEQYF. In nucleotides, the CDR3 is TGTGCCAGCAATCGGGAACAGCGGGGGGCGAGGTCCTACGAGCAGTACTTC.

The chain combines TRBV6-6 with TRBJ2-7; D is perhaps TRBD1 or TRBD2 (5 bases each). The germline gives CDR1 MNHNY, CDR2 SVGAGI (reference sequence). The CDR3 has 17 residues. The V end was cut by 5 bases, the J end by 3 bases, with 23 bases between. The CDR3 here is CASSPTSHFGTVYEQYF. CDR3 nucleotide sequence: TGTGCCAGCAGTCCCACCTCTCACTTCGGGACGGTCTACGAGCAGTACTTC.